This T cell receptor (beta chain) was found in a study of cytomegalovirus exposure and HLA in healthy donors (dated by TCRdb to the late 2010s). A note on the overall study: According to an earlier analysis of 587 of the donors, 200 million or so T cells yielded 120 million or so unique TCR beta sequences and about 300 Gb of sequence data. Approximately 310 gigabases of sequencing data and around 90 million unique TCR sequences made up an early release that covered 640 HLA-typed donors. Of the roughly 400 genotyped donors, about 84% fell in the genetic ancestry cluster associated with self-reported Caucasian donors. The aim of the study was to test whether cataloging public T cell receptors could identify signatures of past pathogen exposure. The T cell repertoires of about 700 subjects were profiled by immunosequencing and related to cytomegalovirus serostatus. Along with the roughly 670-subject first cohort, a separate validation cohort of over a hundred different subjects was used. The study combined high-throughput TCR immunosequencing, statistical association of individual TCRs with disease status, and machine learning to predict cytomegalovirus infection status. A later analysis re-examined previously published TCR beta repertoires from about 700 donors and added high-resolution HLA genotyping to investigate patterns of TCR occurrence. The later analysis used no new phenotypic data to find candidate immune exposures, relying instead on TCR beta sequences and their occurrence across donors. An earlier analysis of several hundred of the donors used high-throughput TCR beta sequencing to judge whether each TCR beta V gene segment behaved as functional or pseudogenic. Donor age, sex, ethnicity and CMV serostatus were compiled alongside the repertoire data. In a later genetic analysis, genome-wide SNP genotypes for about 60% of the 666 donors were used, and that subset was treated as a discovery cohort. Every discovery cohort repertoire had been produced on one sequencing platform. Class I and class II HLA loci were covered by the typing at four-digit resolution. The number of typed donors differed by locus: about 629-640 for A, B, C, DRB1 and DQB1; approximately 530 for DQA1; approximately 610 for DPA1; and about 450 for DPB1. Four or five DR-DQ haplotypes were treated as single units for association and clustering because of strong linkage in the cohort. On average, roughly 250,000 unique TCR beta nucleotide sequences were sequenced per donor among 398 genotyped donors of the cohort, with 15% to 20% of those sequences being non-productive. What the study reported, not specific to this receptor: An earlier analysis of roughly 570 of the donors showed that most TCR beta V segments appeared in productive rearrangements either about 87% or about 30% of the time, which broadly matched IMGT annotations. While some public TCRs were present in many individuals, most TCR sequences turned up only very rarely across donors. A later analysis found that TCR association rates varied across HLA loci, with DRB1 alleles showing the most associated TCRs and HLA-C alleles the fewest. A group of highly shared sequence variants was considered likely to be a technical artifact of the sequencing pipeline. For the cohort, immune exposure information was limited to CMV serostatus. Presence/absence analyses assumed roughly uniform sequencing depth across donors, an assumption that may not hold. The classifier was reported to diagnose cytomegalovirus status with high specificity and sensitivity in both the original and validation cohorts. When HLA alleles, especially DR and DQ, strongly co-occurred, attributing TCR associations to individual alleles was difficult. Linkage disequilibrium might explain the correlated functional status among segregating V segments, but an unknown experimental factor could not be ruled out. Several of the top co-occurrence clusters appeared to be linked to parvovirus B19, influenza, CMV and Epstein-Barr virus, according to a later analysis. According to a later analysis, most CMV-associated TCR beta chains appeared to be HLA-restricted, and the HLA associations seemed to be driven largely by CMV exposure. The authors suggested that the approach could potentially be extended to other disease states and immunological phenotypes. The study gave a list of roughly 150 TCR beta chains associated with cytomegalovirus. In a later genetic analysis, a missense DCLRE1C variant was associated with V-gene and J-gene trimming of TCR beta chains, and the association was replicated in an independent cohort. Some IMGT-functional V segments, including TRBV6-2 and TRBV6-3, could not be distinguished by the 87-base-pair reads and were therefore excluded. Because counts were too low, some 17 rarely observed V segments, including chromosome 9 orphons, were left out of the earlier analysis of 500 to 650 of the donors. Only TCR beta chains were sequenced in this cohort, and the absence of alpha or paired-chain data limited detectable features. Compared with equally common non-associated chains, HLA-associated TCR beta chains in a later analysis were more clonally expanded and had lower generation probabilities. Because some donors lacked HLA typing at each locus, the association tests relied only on the typed subset. A further reported finding was that TCR beta sequences accurately predicted the HLA-A and HLA-B alleles for most subjects in the first cohort. A few of the identified cytomegalovirus-associated TCR beta chains were confirmed in vitro to be specific for cytomegalovirus antigens. At a false discovery rate of 0.05, a later analysis linked about 17,000 TCR beta sequences to specific HLA alleles. According to a later genetic analysis, donors in an Asian-associated ancestry cluster had fewer N-insertions in productive TCRs than the roughly 670-donor mean.

The CDR3 holds 13 amino acids from the cysteine to the phenylalanine. Only CDR3 DNA is held: 39 bases, read in frame from base 1. In the germline V gene (reference sequence), CDR1 corresponds to MNHNY and CDR2 to SVGAGI. At the junction V is shortened by 8 bases and J by 0 bases, with 10 bases in between. The library relied on the immunoSEQ multiplex PCR assay. The multiplex PCR relied on a mix of 60 forward primers for TCR Vbeta segments and 13 reverse primers for TCR Jbeta segments. A multiplex PCR assay on genomic DNA amplified the CDR3 region of rearranged TCR beta genes. On the Illumina HiSeq System, the amplified TCR beta libraries were sequenced as 87-base-pair reads. On the study's bioinformatics: A later analysis counted around 72 million unique TCR beta chains across the 690 or so repertoires, and around 9.9 million of these chains were shared by at least two donors. A nearest-neighbor algorithm error-corrected the raw reads and collapsed the reads into unique sequences, merging closely related sequences to remove PCR and sequencing errors. V, D and J gene segments were assigned by aligning CDR3 sequences to IMGT reference sequences. For a sequence to be retained, at least a six-nucleotide match to both a V gene segment and a J gene segment was required. Rearrangements were classified as productive when the CDR3 lacked stop codons and remained in frame with V and J, and all other rearrangements were classified as non-productive. CDR3 was defined by IMGT convention, running from the second conserved V-encoded cysteine to the conserved J-encoded phenylalanine. The earlier analysis of about 570 of the donors excluded any sequence lacking an unambiguous match to a single V gene segment. An earlier analysis of several hundred of the donors classified V segments as functional when productive rearrangements were above 56.7% and as segregating when the standard deviation between donors was above 5%. A statistical classification framework was built to diagnose cytomegalovirus status from the catalog of TCR beta chain sequences. In a later analysis, V and J genes were assigned by comparing TCR nucleotide sequences against IMGT/GENE-DB human TR gene sequences. In a later analysis, CDR3 sequences and most-parsimonious VDJ recombination scenarios were assigned using the TCRdist pipeline. A later analysis defined each TCR beta chain by its CDR3 amino acid sequence plus V-gene family, and excluded reads lacking a unique V-gene family. As a way to deal with suspected cross-contamination and a sequencing artifact, a later analysis dropped roughly 620 nucleotide sequences that were highly shared and had low generation probability. For each public chain, a later analysis derived a clonal expansion index from normalized ranks of inferred template counts within each repertoire. Generation probabilities in a later analysis came from a VDJ recombination model fitted to out-of-frame rearrangements, and those results were checked against IGoR. In a later analysis, hypergeometric tests were used to score TCR-TCR, TCR-HLA and TCR-CMV co-occurrence, with a repertoire-size bias correction applied to TCR pairs. False discovery rates were estimated in a later analysis by permuting HLA or CMV assignments 20 times. A later analysis grouped co-occurring TCRs with DBSCAN, adding TCRdist sequence similarity when clustering within HLA-allele-positive subsets. Co-occurrence clustering excluded repertoires with fewer than 30,000 or more than 120,000 public chains, plus five with anomalous nucleotide sharing. Entries here come from immuneACCESS through TCRdb and include only in-frame sequences with V and J called. Some clones fail to appear in such tables; in the studies checked, an unresolved V gene covers under half of the shortfall, and the cause of the remainder is unknown. V and J calls and clone size follow that table, whereas D and trimming were derived from the DNA. The sample records fewer than 250,000 clones, more than 70% of which are singletons. In total, the top ten clones hold 4.5% to 5.5% of the sample.

A word on this clone: Its cognate antigen has yet to be identified. Per-nucleotide qualities are absent, and no much larger clonotype sits a single base away.

The cohort consisted of 600 to 750 healthy bone marrow donors. At the time of sampling, all cohort members were nominally healthy, though unrecorded immune exposures were likely present. The donor tested CMV seropositive, placing the donor among the roughly 270 seropositive members of the cohort. Each donor provided a peripheral blood sample, and peripheral blood mononuclear cells were used for TCR beta sequencing. The Qiagen DNeasy Blood Extraction Kit was used to extract genomic DNA from the blood cell samples. The sequence was collected from a man between 25 and 39 years old in good health and CMV-seropositive. Sequencing was done on a sample of PBMCs. The chain uses TRBV6-6 and TRBJ1-1, with the D gene not confidently named. In nucleotide form, the sequence is TGTGCCAGCGTCCACGTAGTGAACACTGAAGCTTTCTTT. This gives the protein CASVHVVNTEAFF.